Each of the 25 T cell receptor beta chains below was sequenced from the same sample in a study of shared T cell receptors in the human thymus. Generated by immunoSEQ multiplex PCR, the TCRdb table keeps only in-frame clones and is missing some. The sample contains roughly 710,000 clones, roughly 88% of which appear only once. A further study also used this sample, focusing on human thymus T cells.

Sequences were obtained from thymocytes. These TCRs come from a girl under three years old with a congenital heart defect.

This chain links TRBV14 with TRBJ1-2; TRBD1 might be the D (6 bases). V lost 1 base to trimming and J lost 4 bases, with 25 bases between them. This CDR3 has 19 residues. The germline gives CDR1 SGHDN, CDR2 FVKESK. The CDR3 protein is CASSQAGEGVRDNSYGYTF. DNA of the CDR3: TGTGCCAGCAGCCAAGCTGGGGAGGGCGTGCGGGACAACTCCTATGGCTACACCTTC.

The chain uses TRBV7-9 and TRBJ2-6, with 7 bases identical to TRBD1. The germline V gene has CDR1 SEHNR and CDR2 FQNEAQ (reference sequence). Trimming removed 5 bases from V and 5 bases from J; junction bases left unmatched: 9. This CDR3 is built from 16 residues. CDR3 nucleotides: TGTGCCAGCAGCAGACAGGGCCCGCTTAGGGCCAACGTCCTGACTTTC. It specifies CASSRQGPLRANVLTF.

This chain connects TRBV25-1 to TRBJ2-3; TRBD2 agrees at 9 bases. The V gene's germline CDR1 is MGHDK and CDR2 SYGVNS. The junction had 11 bases not matched to a gene; V was cut back by 3 bases and J by 1 base. The CDR3 totals 18 residues. The CDR3 region is CASSERGGGPSCTDTQYF. Written as DNA, the CDR3 is TGTGCCAGCAGTGAGCGGGGGGGCGGCCCTTCTTGCACAGATACGCAGTATTTT.

The J gene is TRBJ1-2, the V gene TRBV2, with TRBD1 matching 7 bases. Germline CDR1 is SNHLY and CDR2 is FYNNEI. V gave up 10 bases and J gave up 6 bases; unmatched junction bases: 17. The length of the CDR3 is 15 residues. The CDR3 region has the DNA TGTGCCATAAAGGCAGGGGGACCCCCGGCGCATGGCTACACCTTC. Amino acids: CAIKAGGPPAHGYTF.

V is TRBV5-1 and J is TRBJ2-7; TRBD1 aligns across 10 bases. Germline V gene lookup returns CDR1 SGHRS and CDR2 YFSETQ. V trimming: 6 bases; J trimming: 4 bases; junction bases outside the gene matches: 4. The CDR3 covers 13 residues. The CDR3 DNA sequence: TGCGCCAGCACATGGGACAGGGGATACGAGCAGTACTTC. Amino acids: CASTWDRGYEQYF.

The rearrangement links TRBV7-9 to TRBJ2-7, with 8 bases that match TRBD1. J was trimmed by 2 bases and V by 5 bases; bases with no gene match: 5. Per germline, CDR1 SEHNR and CDR2 FQNEAQ (reference sequence). The CDR3 is 14 amino acids. CDR3 loop: CASSVSDRAYEQYF. The DNA for the CDR3 is TGTGCCAGCAGCGTGTCGGACAGGGCCTACGAGCAGTACTTC.

This chain joins TRBV30 and TRBJ2-3; 8 nucleotides line up with TRBD2. The CDR3 consists of 14 residues. Germline-derived CDR1 and CDR2 are GTSNPN and SVGIG (reference sequence). V was pared by 7 bases and J by 4 bases, with 10 bases of the junction left unmatched. The DNA of the CDR3 is TGTGCCTCCCGAACGGGGGGGGATTCAGATACGCAGTATTTT. This gives the protein CASRTGGDSDTQYF.

The genes are TRBV4-3 and TRBJ1-2; 7 positions match TRBD1. CDR1 and CDR2 from the germline V gene are LGHNA and YSLEER. The J segment lost 4 bases and the V segment lost 0 bases, leaving 5 bases of the junction unmatched. There are 15 residues in the CDR3. The CDR3 loop is CASSQETGNIYGYTF. For the CDR3, the DNA is TGCGCCAGCAGCCAAGAGACAGGGAACATCTATGGCTACACCTTC.

This rearrangement joins TRBV7-2 to TRBJ1-3; D unclear. This CDR3 spans 11 amino acids. Germline CDR1 is SGHTA and CDR2 is FQGNSA. The V end lost 9 bases, the J end lost 4 bases, and 7 bases lay between the germline ends. The CDR3 region has the DNA TGTGCCAGGGAGATAGGAAACACCATATATTTT. This gives the protein CAREIGNTIYF.

The V call is TRBV5-1, the J call TRBJ2-3, with 15 bases identical to TRBD2. This CDR3 contains 20 residues. CDR1 SGHRS and CDR2 YFSETQ come from the germline V gene. After removal of 5 bases from V and 7 bases from J, the junction contained 20 bases not matched to a gene. The CDR3 DNA follows: TGCGCCAGCAGTCCCCTCCTCACACGGACTAGCGGGGGGGATTTCTATACGCAGTATTTT. The encoded protein is CASSPLLTRTSGGDFYTQYF.

The chain couples TRBV11-2 to TRBJ2-7, with a possible D match to TRBD1 (6 bases). Deletions cut 0 bases from V and 0 bases from J, with 9 bases between. The CDR3 is 15 amino acids. CDR1 and CDR2 (germline): SGHAT, FQNNGV. CDR3 sequence: CASSLEGTSSYEQYF. Written as DNA, the CDR3 is TGTGCCAGCAGCTTAGAGGGGACATCCTCCTACGAGCAGTACTTC.

Details on this clone: The sample has other DNA sequences that encode this CDR3 too. The chain is built from TRBV27 and TRBJ1-5; D is possibly TRBD1 (5 bases). CDR3 length: 13 residues. Germline-derived CDR1 and CDR2 are MNHEY and SMNVEV (reference sequence). Trimming removed 0 bases at V and 6 bases at J, with 6 bases between. The chain's CDR3 is CASSLSGGQPQHF. In DNA, the CDR3 is TGTGCCAGCAGTTTATCGGGGGGTCAGCCCCAGCATTTT.

The chain recombines TRBV5-8 with TRBJ1-2; the D is unclear. Germline V CDR1 and CDR2: SGHTS, YDEGEE. This CDR3 contains 16 residues. The germline V and J ends were trimmed by 1 base and 5 bases, with 18 bases remaining between them. The CDR3 loop is CASSLNLGRSGYGYTF. In nucleotides, the CDR3 is TGTGCCAGCAGCTTGAATTTGGGCCGCTCGGGGTATGGCTACACCTTC.

The V call is TRBV2, the J call TRBJ1-1; a possible D gene is TRBD1 (6 bases). Germline loops: CDR1 SNHLY, CDR2 FYNNEI. V dropped 6 bases and J dropped 6 bases, with 14 bases sitting between them. This CDR3 spans 13 amino acids. The CDR3 DNA sequence: TGTGCCAGCAGCACCAGGGGAATAGCTGAAGCTTTCTTT. Translated, it gives CASSTRGIAEAFF.

The J gene is TRBJ1-5, the V gene TRBV4-1; D might be TRBD1 (5 bases). Germline assignment: CDR1 MGHRA and CDR2 YSYEKL. V lost 3 bases to trimming and J lost 5 bases, with 17 bases between them. The length of the CDR3 is 16 residues. CDR3 bases: TGCGCCAGCAGCCATGGCAGGGCCTTCGACGATCAGCCCCAGCATTTT. Encoded protein: CASSHGRAFDDQPQHF.

CDR3 loop: CASRTPGDTGELFF. The CDR3 DNA is TGTGCCAGTAGAACCCCAGGGGACACCGGGGAGCTGTTTTTT. This sequence joins TRBV19 and TRBJ2-2; TRBD1 might be the D (6 bases). Between the trimmed V and J ends, which lost 6 bases and 3 bases, there was a span of 11 bases. The CDR3 contains 14 residues. The germline V gene has CDR1 LNHDA and CDR2 SQIVND (reference sequence).

This clone is a singleton in its sample. This chain links TRBV20-1 with TRBJ2-4, with 7 bases aligning to TRBD1. Germline CDR1 and CDR2: DFQATT and SNEGSKA (reference sequence). The CDR3 contains 10 residues. Trimming cost V 3 bases and J 13 bases; bases outside gene matches: 3. CDR3 nucleotides: TGCAGTGCTAGCCGACAGGGACAGTACTTC. Protein sequence: CSASRQGQYF.

This chain uses TRBV6-6 with TRBJ1-3; perhaps TRBD1 as D (6 bases). V lost 6 bases and J lost 4, with 19 bases in between. Germline V gene data show CDR1 as MNHNY and CDR2 as SVGAGI (reference sequence). There are 16 residues in the CDR3. The DNA for the CDR3 is TGTGCCAGCAGCCCCCAAGACAGGCCCTCCGGAAACACCATATATTTT. Translating gives CASSPQDRPSGNTIYF.

The V call is TRBV4-2, the J call TRBJ2-3; D might be TRBD1 (6 bases). Germline CDR1 is LGHNA and CDR2 is YNFKEQ. The CDR3 is 19 residues long. V was trimmed by 2 bases and J by 1 base, leaving 22 bases between them. This CDR3 reads CASSQPPGDGGLRTDTQYF. The DNA of the CDR3 is TGTGCCAGCAGCCAACCCCCTGGTGATGGGGGCCTACGCACAGATACGCAGTATTTT.

The rearrangement joins TRBV19 to TRBJ1-5, with a weak D call TRBD1 (5 bases). In germline, CDR1 is LNHDA, CDR2 SQIVND (reference sequence). This CDR3 is 14 amino acids long. With 7 bases removed from V and 5 bases from J, the gap between germline ends came to 15 bases. CDR3 coding DNA: TGTGCCAGTATCGGACGGGGGGTGGATCAGCCCCAGCATTTT. Amino acid sequence: CASIGRGVDQPQHF.

The chain uses TRBV11-2 and TRBJ2-5; 9 positions match TRBD1. The CDR3 totals 18 residues. V gave up 5 bases and J gave up 5 bases; unmatched junction bases: 18. Germline CDR1 is SGHAT and CDR2 is FQNNGV. The CDR3 DNA follows: TGTGCCAGCAGCCCCTGGGGTCTCGGACAGGGGCATCAGGAGACCCAGTACTTC. Protein product: CASSPWGLGQGHQETQYF. The full variable domain, with the rest looked up from reference TRBV11-2 and TRBJ2-5, is EAGVAQSPRYKIIEKRQSVAFWCNPISGHATLYWYQQILGQGPKLLIQFQNNGVVDDSQLPKDRFSAERLKGVDSTLKIQPAKLEDSAVYLCASSPWGLGQGHQETQYFGPGTRLLVL.

V gene TRBV12-5 combines with J gene TRBJ2-1, with 8 bases lining up with TRBD1. The CDR3 runs to 16 residues. Germline CDR1 reads LGHNT; CDR2 reads FRNRAP. Trimming took 4 bases from V and 5 from J; bases not matched to a gene: 10. The CDR3 sequence is CASGSSVGQGDNEQFF. In DNA form, the CDR3 reads TGTGCTAGTGGTTCTTCCGTTGGACAGGGAGACAATGAGCAGTTCTTC.

J is TRBJ1-6 and V is TRBV14, with TRBD1 as a possible D gene (6 bases). Germline CDR1 is SGHDN and CDR2 is FVKESK. Deletions cut 3 bases from V and 8 bases from J, with 17 bases between. This CDR3 has 16 amino acids. The CDR3 bases are TGTGCCAGCAGCCATAAAGGGGGAAAGGGGCATTCACCCCTCCACTTT. This translates into CASSHKGGKGHSPLHF.

J is TRBJ1-4 and V is TRBV15; 8 bases align to TRBD1. With V trimmed by 1 base and J by 0 bases, 10 bases remained unmatched. Germline V gene sequence: CDR1 LNHNV, CDR2 YYDKDF (reference sequence). This CDR3 contains 19 residues. The CDR3 is CATSRVVRGPNTTNEKLFF. DNA of the CDR3: TGTGCCACCAGCAGAGTGGTCAGGGGGCCCAATACAACTAATGAAAAACTGTTTTTT.

The chain uses TRBV28 and TRBJ1-5, with a tentative D call TRBD1 (6 bases). V lost 7 bases and J lost 1, with 17 bases in between. In germline, CDR1 is MDHEN, CDR2 SYDVKM. The CDR3 is 16 amino acids. DNA of the CDR3: TGTGCCAGCACCCAGCGGGGGGCGAAGAGCAATCAGCCCCAGCATTTT. Translating gives CASTQRGAKSNQPQHF.